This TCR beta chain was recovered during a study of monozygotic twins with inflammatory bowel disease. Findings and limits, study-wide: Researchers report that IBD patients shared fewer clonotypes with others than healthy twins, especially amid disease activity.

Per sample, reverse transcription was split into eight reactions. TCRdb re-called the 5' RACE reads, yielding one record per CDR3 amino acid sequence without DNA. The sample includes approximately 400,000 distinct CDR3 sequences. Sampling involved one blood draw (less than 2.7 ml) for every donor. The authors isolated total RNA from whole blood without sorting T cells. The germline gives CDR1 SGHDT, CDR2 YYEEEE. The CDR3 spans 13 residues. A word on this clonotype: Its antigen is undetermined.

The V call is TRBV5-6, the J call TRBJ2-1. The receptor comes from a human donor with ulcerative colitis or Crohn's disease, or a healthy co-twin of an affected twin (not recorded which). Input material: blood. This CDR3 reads CASSLPSSGEQFF.